Listed below are T cell receptor beta chains from one sample, sequenced in a study of blood T cell repertoires in COVID-19. Sequenced by immunoSEQ multiplex PCR; TCRdb stores in-frame clones only, minus some. This table holds 250,000 or so clones, 83% found once. Sequencing input: PBMCs or T cells enriched from blood (not recorded which). These receptors were collected from a woman between 40 and 50 years old who had been exposed to COVID-19. CDR3s include the opening cysteine and the closing phenylalanine or tryptophan. The order of the fields is J gene, D gene, clone size, V gene, CDR3 DNA, CDR3 protein. D genes are given only for firm matches. Not every row has a clone size; where given, it reads once, few, many or a size class.

TRBJ1-3,NA,NA,TRBV7-8,TGTGCCAGCAGCCCAGCACAGGGTAGGGGAAACACCATATATTTT,CASSPAQGRGNTIYF
TRBJ2-7,TRBD1,few,TRBV28,TGTGCCAGCAGTTTATGGCCCGCGGCCGGGACAGCCGAGCAGTACTTC,CASSLWPAAGTAEQYF
TRBJ2-1,NA,few,TRBV3-1/TRBV3-2,TGTGCCAGCAGCCAAGATGTGGGGGGCTCCTACAATGAGCAGTTCTTC,CASSQDVGGSYNEQFF
TRBJ1-1,NA,NA,TRBV18,TGTGCCAGCTCACCAGAACAGGGATCTGAAGCTTTCTTT,CASSPEQGSEAFF
TRBJ2-3,TRBD1,NA,TRBV5-1,TGCGCCAGCAGCTTGGGCCCGGGACAGGGGAGCGCGCAGTATTTT,CASSLGPGQGSAQYF
TRBJ2-1,TRBD2,once,TRBV7-2,TGTGCCAGCAGGGTCACTAGCGGGGGGTACAATGAGCAGTTCTTC,CASRVTSGGYNEQFF
TRBJ1-2,NA,NA,TRBV5-1,TGCGCCAGCAGCTTGGATACAGCTAACTATGGCTACACCTTC,CASSLDTANYGYTF
TRBJ1-2,NA,once,TRBV4-2,TGTGCCAGCAGCCAAGAGTCCGGGACAACTTATGGCTACACCTTC,CASSQESGTTYGYTF
TRBJ2-5,TRBD2,NA,TRBV9,TGTGCCAGCACCTGGGGGAGCGGGGGGGCCGTTGAGACCCAGTACTTC,CASTWGSGGAVETQYF
TRBJ2-5,TRBD2,NA,TRBV11-2,TGTGCCAGCAGCTCCGGACTAGCTGGGACCCAGTACTTC,CASSSGLAGTQYF
TRBJ2-5,TRBD1,NA,TRBV2,TGTGCCAGCAGGCGGACAGGGGGCAAAGAGACCCAGTACTTC,CASRRTGGKETQYF
TRBJ2-1,TRBD2,NA,TRBV7-2,TGTGCCAGCAGCTTAGATAGCGGGGGGGCCGGTGAGCAGTTCTTC,CASSLDSGGAGEQFF
TRBJ2-5,NA,NA,TRBV6-5,TGTGCCAGCAGCCAATCGGGGATGGGGAGACAGACCCAGTACTTC,CASSQSGMGRQTQYF
TRBJ2-1,TRBD2,NA,TRBV19,TGTGCCAGTAGTAGGGGGCAACTAGCGGGGTACAATGAGCAGTTCTTC,CASSRGQLAGYNEQFF
TRBJ2-3,TRBD2,once,TRBV5-1,TGCGCCAGCAGCTTGGGCCCTCCCAGCGGGGGGGTTCAAGATACGCAGTATTTT,CASSLGPPSGGVQDTQYF
TRBJ2-1,TRBD2,NA,TRBV3-1/TRBV3-2,TGTGCCAGCAGCCAAGTCTCGGGGGCCGGGACTAGCCCTGCGGGAGCCTACAATGAGCAGTTCTTC,CASSQVSGAGTSPAGAYNEQFF
TRBJ2-2,NA,NA,TRBV3-1/TRBV3-2,TGTGCCAGCAGCCCCACTGACAAGGAGGGGCTGTTTTTT,CASSPTDKEGLFF
TRBJ2-1,TRBD2,NA,TRBV19,TGTGCCAGTAGTATAGTCGGGGGTGGGAGGGCTGAGCAGTTCTTC,CASSIVGGGRAEQFF
TRBJ1-2,NA,NA,TRBV7-2,TGTGCCAGCAGCTTACCCCCGGGGAGGGGATATGGCTACACCTTC,CASSLPPGRGYGYTF
TRBJ1-5,TRBD1,few,TRBV7-3,TGTGCCAGCAGATCCAGACAGGGGGGGAGGCAGCCCCAGCATTTT,CASRSRQGGRQPQHF
TRBJ1-3,TRBD1,NA,TRBV9,TGTGCCAGCAGCGAGGGACAGAGTGGAAACACCATATATTTT,CASSEGQSGNTIYF
TRBJ2-2,TRBD2,NA,TRBV28,TGTGCCAGCAGTCCCCTGCTAGCGGGCCGAGCGAACACCGGGGAGCTGTTTTTT,CASSPLLAGRANTGELFF
TRBJ1-2,NA,few,TRBV29-1,TGCAGCGTTGGGTCTACTTATGGCTACACCTTC,CSVGSTYGYTF
TRBJ1-4,NA,NA,TRBV7-2,TGTGCCAGCAGCTTAGGGGGAGGGATGGCCGGTAATGAAAAACTGTTTTTT,CASSLGGGMAGNEKLFF
TRBJ1-6,TRBD1,NA,TRBV5-1,TGCGCCAGCAGCCCGGGACAGGGGGATCCCCTCCACTTT,CASSPGQGDPLHF
TRBJ1-5,NA,NA,TRBV10-3,TGTGCCATCAGTGATAGTCTAAGAGGCAATCAGCCCCAGCATTTT,CAISDSLRGNQPQHF
TRBJ1-1,NA,NA,TRBV18,TGTGCCAGCTCACCAGTGAGGGAGGCCACTGAAGCTTTCTTT,CASSPVREATEAFF
TRBJ1-1,TRBD1,NA,TRBV14,TGTGCCAGCAGTTGGGACAGGAACACTGAAGCTTTCTTT,CASSWDRNTEAFF
TRBJ1-3,TRBD1,NA,TRBV10-1,TGCGCCAGCAGTTTTGACAGGGGGCGAGGTTCTGGAAACACCATATATTTT,CASSFDRGRGSGNTIYF
TRBJ1-5,NA,NA,TRBV28,TGTGCCAGCAGTTCGTCTCAGGGGACGTTTGGCAATCAGCCCCAGCATTTT,CASSSSQGTFGNQPQHF
TRBJ2-7,TRBD2,NA,TRBV19,TGTGCCAGTAGTATCTCTAGCGGGGGGCCCTACACCTACGAGCAGTACTTC,CASSISSGGPYTYEQYF
TRBJ1-1,NA,NA,TRBV18,TGTGCCAGCTCACCACAGAGTGGGGCCAGGAACACTGAAGCTTTCTTT,CASSPQSGARNTEAFF
TRBJ1-1,NA,NA,TRBV11-2,TGTGCCAGCAGCCCGCCACAGAACACTGAAGCTTTCTTT,CASSPPQNTEAFF
TRBJ2-1,TRBD2,NA,TRBV18,TGTGCCAGCTCCCCCGGGACTAGCGGGGGCAATGAGCAGTTCTTC,CASSPGTSGGNEQFF
TRBJ1-6,TRBD1,NA,TRBV6-5,TGTGCCAGCGGCTGGACAGGGAATAATTCACCCCTCCACTTT,CASGWTGNNSPLHF
TRBJ2-1,TRBD2,NA,TRBV19,TGTGCCAGTAGTCAACTAGCGAGCGATGAGCAGTTCTTC,CASSQLASDEQFF
TRBJ1-6,TRBD1,NA,TRBV6-5,TGTGCCAGCAGTTACCAAACAGGGGGCAGTAATTCACCCCTCCACTTT,CASSYQTGGSNSPLHF
TRBJ2-3,NA,NA,TRBV12-5,TGTGCTAGTGGTTTATACGGTGGGCCTAGCACAGATACGCAGTATTTT,CASGLYGGPSTDTQYF
TRBJ2-3,NA,NA,TRBV19,TGTGCCAGTAGTGCGACAGATACGCAGTATTTT,CASSATDTQYF
TRBJ2-2,TRBD1,NA,TRBV7-2,TGTGCCAGCAGCAAGGGACAGGGGGAGACCGGGGAGCTGTTTTTT,CASSKGQGETGELFF
TRBJ1-3,NA,NA,TRBV7-8,TGTGCCAGCAGCTCCTACAGGTTCTCTGGAAACACCATATATTTT,CASSSYRFSGNTIYF